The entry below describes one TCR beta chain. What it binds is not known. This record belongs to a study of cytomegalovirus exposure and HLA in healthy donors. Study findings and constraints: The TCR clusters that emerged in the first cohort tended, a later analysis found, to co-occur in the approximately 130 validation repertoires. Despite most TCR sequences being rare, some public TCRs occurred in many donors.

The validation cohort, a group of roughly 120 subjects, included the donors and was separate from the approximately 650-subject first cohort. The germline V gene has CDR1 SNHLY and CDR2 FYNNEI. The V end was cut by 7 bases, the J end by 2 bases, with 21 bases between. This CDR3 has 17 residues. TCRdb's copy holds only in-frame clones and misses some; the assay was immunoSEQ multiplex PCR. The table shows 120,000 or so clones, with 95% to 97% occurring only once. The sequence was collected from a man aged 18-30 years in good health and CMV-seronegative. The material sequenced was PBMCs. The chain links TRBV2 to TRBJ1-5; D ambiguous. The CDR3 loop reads CASNGVRELVGNQPQHF. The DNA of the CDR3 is TGTGCCAGCAATGGTGTGAGGGAGCTAGTCGGCAATCAGCCCCAGCATTTT.